This T cell receptor beta chain derives from a study of T-cell reconstitution after alpha-beta-depleted transplantation in children (dated by TCRdb to 2016 to 2017). For the study in its entirety: T-cell immune reconstitution after TCRalphabeta/CD19-depleted allogeneic hematopoietic cell transplantation in children was quantitatively tracked in the study by means of TCR repertoire profiling. The investigation overall reported the following: Apparently early alphabetaT-cell count recovery about two months after transplant reportedly relied on only several hundred rapidly expanded clones derived from non-depleted graft cells. Over subsequent months, a decline in hyperexpanded clone frequencies was noted, and after one year, T-cell counts and TCRbeta diversity were mostly ascribed to newly produced T cells. In some patients, the high TCRbeta diversity seen at day 60 was put down to recipient T cells and intrathymic progenitors that had survived conditioning.

Interpreted using the paper, the treatment or condition label stands for: allogeneic hematopoietic cell transplantation with graft depleted of TCRalphabeta T cells and CD19 B cells. The children who served as transplant recipients had been given grafts of TCRalphabeta/CD19-depleted allogeneic hematopoietic cells. The library came from PCR. Sequencing used an Illumina HiSeq 2500. Molecular barcoding was employed in the preparation of TCR libraries, with unique molecular identifiers being used to normalize TCRbeta repertoire quantification. TCRdb reprocessing: public reads trimmed at Q25 with fastp, clones called with MiXCR, in-frame beta chains kept. Rows with one shared CDR3 protein collapse into an entry with the most common genes and DNA. This sample is represented by fewer than 750,000 distinct CDR3 sequences; 23% of them were singletons. The ten biggest clones cover 14% of the sample. This clonotype was seen ten or more times. The antigen this receptor binds is unknown. Per-nucleotide qualities are absent, and no much larger clonotype sits a single base away.

The TCR comes from a boy less than two years old who had a stem cell transplant for acute myeloid leukemia, so the T cells may come from the graft donor. This specimen consisted of PBMCs, mostly from graft donor cells, obtained 360 days after TCRalphabeta/CD19-depleted stem cell transplant.

The CDR3 reads as follows: CSARGGQGSTDTQYF. The DNA reads TGCAGTGCGAGGGGTGGACAGGGTAGCACAGATACGCAGTATTTT. Here the chain combines TRBV20-1 and TRBJ2-3, and 8 bases in between align with TRBD1. Trimming leaves V shorter by 6 bases and J shorter by 0 bases, with the junction holding 8 bases beyond the gene matches. The CDR3 starts with the cysteine, ends with the phenylalanine, and has 15 residues. Left in the record is the CDR3 DNA by itself, 45 bases read in frame from the first base. Via the germline V gene (reference sequence), CDR1 is DFQATT and CDR2 SNEGSKA.